Presented here are 26 T cell receptor beta chains from one specimen sequenced in a study of blood T cells in healthy people across ages (dated by TCRdb to between 2014 and 2017). Libraries were built with 5' RACE. The listed sequencing device is Illumina HiSeq 2500. A second PCR of about 7 to 12 cycles was run with a J-beta primer mix and a sample-barcoded 5' primer. The public reads were run again by TCRdb, first through fastp at Q25 and then through MiXCR, and only productive beta chains were kept. All rows with the same CDR3 protein become a single entry with the most common DNA and genes. The sample table lists fewer than 700,000 distinct CDR3 sequences, around two fifths of them with a count of one. 25% to 35% of the sample goes to the ten largest clones. The specimen sequenced was blood. These receptors were obtained from an elderly man in good health.

The genes are TRBV7-2 and TRBJ2-7; no firm D call. Germline values: CDR1 SGHTA, CDR2 FQGNSA. With 5 bases removed from V and 7 bases from J, the gap between germline ends came to 15 bases. CDR3 length: 13 amino acids. CDR3 protein: CASSPVPRREQYF. Here the CDR3 DNA reads TGTGCCAGCAGCCCCGTGCCTCGCCGAGAGCAGTACTTC.

The gene calls are TRBV27 and TRBJ2-5, with 8 nucleotides matching TRBD1. The DNA matches TRBJ2-7 better at its end, which makes the J call doubtful. The CDR3 extends over 15 amino acids. Germline CDR1 reads MNHEY; CDR2 reads SMNVEV (reference sequence). CDR3 in amino acids: CASSYRTGTYYEQYF. Written as DNA, the CDR3 is TGTGCCAGCAGTTACCGGACAGGGACCTACTACGAGCAGTACTTC.

This clonotype appeared many times. The CDR3: CSVHLNVESEQYF. The CDR3 nucleotides are TGCAGCGTCCACCTGAATGTAGAAAGCGAGCAGTACTTC. This chain joins TRBV29-1 and TRBJ2-7; D unclear. The ends were cut back, 6 bases at V and 6 bases at J, with 18 bases in the middle. CDR1 is SQVTM and CDR2 is ANQGSEA in the germline V gene. The CDR3 is 13 residues long.

This clonotype was seen ten or more times. The CDR3 sequence: CASSSRQGTSYEQYF. The CDR3 nucleotides are TGTGCCAGCAGTTCCCGACAGGGAACATCCTACGAGCAGTACTTC. V usage is TRBV12-3 or TRBV12-4 and J usage is TRBJ2-7; TRBD1 matches 7 bases. With V trimmed by 4 bases and J by 1 base, 7 bases remained unmatched. This CDR3 region has 15 residues.

This clonotype was seen once. The J gene is TRBJ2-3, the V gene TRBV11-2; 10 bases map to TRBD2. The J segment lost 8 bases and the V segment lost 5 bases, leaving 13 bases of the junction unmatched. The CDR3 runs to 16 residues. CDR1 is SGHAT and CDR2 is FQNNGV in the germline V gene. CDR3 DNA sequence: TGTGCCAGCAGCCGCTGGGAGACTAGCGGGTCAGGTACGCAGTATTTT. Residues: CASSRWETSGSGTQYF.

Only a few counts were recorded for this clonotype. CDR3 loop: CASSGKNLAGGAQETQYF. In nucleotides, the CDR3 is TGTGCCAGCAGCGGCAAAAACCTAGCGGGGGGGGCACAAGAGACCCAGTACTTC. The chain joins TRBV7-6 to TRBJ2-5; TRBD2 matches 12 bases. From germline, CDR1 is SGHVS and CDR2 FNYEAQ. V was pared by 5 bases and J by 2 bases, with 12 bases of the junction left unmatched. This CDR3 is 18 amino acids long.

This clonotype was picked up a small number of times. Possible read error: a much larger clone is one base away. The chain recombines TRBV6-4 with TRBJ2-1; D is unresolved. The better agreement between TRBJ2-7 and the DNA end casts doubt on the J call. CDR1 and CDR2 from the germline V gene are MRHNA and SNTAGT. The CDR3 totals 15 residues. The CDR3 is CASSAEPGSYNEQYF. CDR3 DNA: TGTGCCAGCAGTGCCGAACCGGGCTCCTACAATGAGCAGTACTTC.

With regard to this clonotype: One end of the junction does not line up with germline, which may come from a read error. The rearrangement uses TRBV29-1 and TRBJ2-3, with TRBD2 matching over 8 bases. The CDR3 has 14 amino acids. CDR1 and CDR2 from the germline V gene are SQVTM and ANQGSEA. The CDR3 bases are TGCAGCGTCCCGTACCGGGAGGGCTTAGCTACGCAGTATTTC. Its translation is CSVPYREGLATQYF.

This clonotype was recorded many times. J is TRBJ2-5 and V is TRBV29-1, with TRBD2 identical over 8 bases. The CDR3 contains 13 residues. V was pared by 7 bases and J by 1 base, with 5 bases of the junction left unmatched. Germline lookup yields CDR1 SQVTM and CDR2 ANQGSEA. The CDR3: CSAHRGGQETQYF. In DNA, the CDR3 is TGCAGCGCCCATCGGGGGGGCCAAGAGACCCAGTACTTC.

The chain uses TRBV9 and TRBJ2-3; D is perhaps TRBD2 (6 bases). Germline-derived CDR1 and CDR2 are SGDLS and YYNGEE. With 4 bases removed from V and 0 bases from J, the gap between germline ends came to 15 bases. CDR3 length: 16 residues. CDR3 residues: CASSHPGTASTDTQYF. The CDR3 DNA sequence: TGTGCCAGCAGCCATCCCGGGACTGCTAGCACAGATACGCAGTATTTT.

This chain links TRBV6-2 or TRBV6-3 with TRBJ2-1; 7 positions match TRBD2. The V gene end was trimmed by 5 bases and the J gene end by 8 bases; junction bases not matched to a gene: 9. The CDR3 spans 14 residues. Germline values: CDR1 MNHEY, CDR2 SVGEGT. CDR3 amino acids: CASSVLLGRDEQFF. In nucleotides, the CDR3 is TGTGCCAGCAGTGTACTCTTGGGGAGGGATGAGCAGTTCTTC.

V gene TRBV6-5 combines with J gene TRBJ2-5; 11 positions match TRBD2. The CDR3 runs to 15 residues. Trimming took 5 bases from V and 5 from J; bases not matched to a gene: 7. The germline V gene encodes CDR1 MNHEY and CDR2 SVGAGI. CDR3: CASSPGGTSGETQYF. The CDR3 DNA reads TGTGCCAGCAGTCCAGGCGGGACTAGCGGCGAGACCCAGTACTTC.

About this clonotype: A much larger clone sits a single nucleotide away, making a read error possible. The chain carries TRBV4-2 and TRBJ2-3, with 8 nucleotides matching TRBD1. V shed 0 bases and J 6 bases; nucleotides not matched to a gene: 8. CDR1 LGHNA and CDR2 YNFKEQ come from the germline V gene. The length of the CDR3 is 16 residues. CDR3 loop: CASSQDETGARDTQYF. CDR3 nucleotides: TGTGCCAGCAGCCAAGATGAGACAGGGGCGAGGGATACGCAGTATTTT.

The gene calls are TRBV6-6 and TRBJ2-1; possibly TRBD1 for D (5 bases). The CDR3 covers 14 residues. Trimming removed 10 bases at V and 0 bases at J, with 13 bases between. Germline CDR1 MNHNY, CDR2 SVGAGI (reference sequence). The CDR3, as DNA: TGTGCCAACAGCCTAGACAGCTCCTACAATGAGCAGTTCTTC. The encoded protein is CANSLDSSYNEQFF.

The table lists this clonotype with a few counts. V is TRBV5-5 and J is TRBJ2-3; TRBD1 is a possible D gene (5 bases). Trimming took 4 bases from V and 2 from J, leaving 11 bases between them. Per the germline V gene, CDR1 is SGHKS and CDR2 is YYEKEE (reference sequence). The CDR3 totals 14 residues. The CDR3 protein is CASSPSTVTDTQYF. The CDR3 bases are TGTGCCAGCAGCCCCTCGACAGTCACAGATACGCAGTATTTT.

This clonotype was seen only a few times. The V and J genes are TRBV5-1 and TRBJ2-5; 9 bases agree with TRBD2. Germline loops: CDR1 SGHRS, CDR2 YFSETQ. V shed 7 bases and J 5 bases; nucleotides not matched to a gene: 9. The CDR3 contains 14 residues. The CDR3 is CASGTLAGMETQYF. The CDR3 DNA sequence: TGCGCCAGCGGAACTCTAGCGGGGATGGAGACCCAGTACTTC.

This clonotype was recorded only once. The genes are TRBV6-6 and TRBJ2-1; 8 bases align to TRBD2. Germline V lookup: CDR1 MNHNY, CDR2 SVGAGI (reference sequence). The CDR3 length is 14 residues. The junction had 6 bases not matched to a gene; V was cut back by 7 bases and J by 4 bases. The CDR3 sequence: CASTGGLGYNEQFF. CDR3 coding DNA: TGTGCCAGCACGGGGGGGTTGGGGTACAATGAGCAGTTCTTC.

There are many counts of this clonotype. The J gene is TRBJ2-7, the V gene TRBV7-8; 7 nucleotides agree with TRBD2. Germline V gives CDR1 SGHVS, CDR2 FQNEAQ. This CDR3 has 16 amino acids. Unmatched junction bases numbered 10, after V lost 1 base and J lost 4 bases. This CDR3 is CASSLVGGLDTYEQYF. The CDR3 region has the DNA TGTGCCAGCAGCTTAGTTGGCGGACTAGATACGTACGAGCAGTACTTC.

This chain joins TRBV15 and TRBJ1-4; 7 positions match TRBD1. This CDR3 region has 14 residues. In germline, CDR1 is LNHNV, CDR2 YYDKDF (reference sequence). After removal of 0 bases from V and 8 bases from J, the junction contained 3 bases not matched to a gene. CDR3 sequence: CATSRDRGQEKLFF. CDR3 nucleotides: TGTGCCACCAGCAGAGATCGGGGACAGGAAAAACTGTTTTTT.

This clonotype was recorded at least ten times. V is TRBV6-2 or TRBV6-3 and J is TRBJ2-1, with 14 bases fitting TRBD2. This CDR3 contains 15 residues. V gave up 4 bases and J gave up 9 bases; unmatched junction bases: 5. CDR1 is MNHEY, CDR2 SVGEGT, per germline. Here the CDR3 DNA reads TGTGCCAGCAGTTCCCAGGGACTAGCGGGAGCTGAGCAGTTCTTC. The encoded protein is CASSSQGLAGAEQFF.

The chain has TRBV28 and TRBJ1-2; 7 positions agree with TRBD1. In germline, CDR1 is MDHEN, CDR2 SYDVKM. The CDR3 consists of 16 residues. Losses at the gene ends were 4 bases for V and 4 bases for J; bases not matched to a gene: 12. The CDR3 DNA follows: TGTGCCAGCAGTTCCGCTTACAGAGGGGGCGTCTATGGCTACACCTTC. Translated, it gives CASSSAYRGGVYGYTF.

This clonotype is a singleton in its sample. One end of the junction varies from germline; a read error may be responsible. This chain joins TRBV6-2 or TRBV6-3 and TRBJ2-3; no clear D gene. CDR1 is MNHEY and CDR2 is SVGEGT in the germline V gene. The CDR3 is 14 residues long. The CDR3 sequence is CACSYSSIADTQYF. The DNA for the CDR3 is TGTGCCTGCAGTTACTCGAGCATCGCAGATACGCAGTATTTT.

There are a few counts of this clonotype. The chain recombines TRBV12-3 or TRBV12-4 with TRBJ2-4; possible D gene TRBD2, 6 bases. The CDR3 loop spans 13 amino acids. The germline V and J ends were trimmed by 5 bases and 5 bases, with 10 bases remaining between them. CDR3 protein: CASSGLNQNIQYF. CDR3 DNA sequence: TGTGCCAGCAGTGGACTAAACCAAAACATTCAGTACTTC.

The chain recombines TRBV12-3 or TRBV12-4 with TRBJ2-7; D remains unclear. The J call is uncertain, as TRBJ2-5 better fits the DNA end. The CDR3 spans 13 residues. The CDR3 nucleotides read TGTGCCAGCAGCCCAACCAGGCTGGAGACCCAGTACTTC. Translation: CASSPTRLETQYF.

This chain connects TRBV6-1 to TRBJ2-2; TRBD1 or TRBD2 may be the D gene (6 bases each). The length of the CDR3 is 14 residues. V lost 4 bases to trimming and J lost 6 bases, with 12 bases between them. CDR1 is MNHNS and CDR2 is SASEGT in the germline V gene. The chain's CDR3 is CASSAKGGPGELFF. CDR3 nucleotides: TGTGCCAGCAGTGCCAAGGGGGGTCCCGGGGAGCTGTTTTTT.

There are a few counts of this clonotype. The chain links TRBV6-2 or TRBV6-3 to TRBJ2-5; a weak D match, TRBD2 (5 bases). The assigned J gene may be wrong: the sequence end matches TRBJ2-7 better. The germline gives CDR1 MNHEY, CDR2 SVGEGT. The CDR3 covers 13 residues. The chain's CDR3 is CASSLSGFSEQYF. The DNA of the CDR3 is TGTGCCAGCAGTTTGTCGGGGTTCAGCGAGCAGTACTTC.